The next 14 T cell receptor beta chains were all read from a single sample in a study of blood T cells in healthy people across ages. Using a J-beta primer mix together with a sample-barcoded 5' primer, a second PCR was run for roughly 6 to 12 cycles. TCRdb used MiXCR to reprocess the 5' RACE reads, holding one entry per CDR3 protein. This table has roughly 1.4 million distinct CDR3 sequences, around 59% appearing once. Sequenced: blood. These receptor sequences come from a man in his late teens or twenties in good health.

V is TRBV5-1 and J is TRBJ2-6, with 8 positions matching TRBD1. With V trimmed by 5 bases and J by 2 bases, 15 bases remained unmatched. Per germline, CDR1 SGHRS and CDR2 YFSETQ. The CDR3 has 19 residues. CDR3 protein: CASRTRDRLWAPGANVLTF. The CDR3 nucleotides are TGCGCCAGCAGGACTAGGGACAGGCTTTGGGCTCCTGGGGCCAACGTCCTGACTTTC. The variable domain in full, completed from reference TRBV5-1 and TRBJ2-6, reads KAGVTQTPRYLIKTRGQQVTLSCSPISGHRSVSWYQQTPGQGLQFLFEYFSETQRNKGNFPGRFSGRQFSNSRSEMNVSTLELGDSALYLCASRTRDRLWAPGANVLTFGAGSRLTVL.

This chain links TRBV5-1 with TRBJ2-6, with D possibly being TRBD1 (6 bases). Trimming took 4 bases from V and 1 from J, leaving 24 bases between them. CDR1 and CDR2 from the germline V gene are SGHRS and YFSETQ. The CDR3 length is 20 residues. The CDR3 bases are TGCGCCAGCAGCCCTACCTCCTTACAGGGCCGATTATCTGGGGCCAACGTCCTGACTTTC. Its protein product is CASSPTSLQGRLSGANVLTF.

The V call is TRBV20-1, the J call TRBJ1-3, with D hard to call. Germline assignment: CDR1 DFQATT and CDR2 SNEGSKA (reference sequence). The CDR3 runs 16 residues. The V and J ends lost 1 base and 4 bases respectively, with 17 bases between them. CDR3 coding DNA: TGCAGTGCTAGAGCTAAGGACGGGGTTTTCGGAAACACCATATATTTT. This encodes CSARAKDGVFGNTIYF.

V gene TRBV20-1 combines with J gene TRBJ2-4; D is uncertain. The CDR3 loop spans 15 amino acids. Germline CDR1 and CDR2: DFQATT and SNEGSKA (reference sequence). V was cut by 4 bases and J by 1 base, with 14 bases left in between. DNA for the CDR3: TGCAGTGCTAAGGAAGTCCCCGGGGCCAAAAACATTCAGTACTTC. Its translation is CSAKEVPGAKNIQYF.

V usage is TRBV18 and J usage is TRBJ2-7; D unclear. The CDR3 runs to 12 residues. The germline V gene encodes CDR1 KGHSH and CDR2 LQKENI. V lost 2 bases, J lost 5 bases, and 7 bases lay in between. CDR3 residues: CASSPASNEQYF. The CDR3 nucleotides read TGTGCCAGCTCACCAGCGTCGAACGAGCAGTACTTC.

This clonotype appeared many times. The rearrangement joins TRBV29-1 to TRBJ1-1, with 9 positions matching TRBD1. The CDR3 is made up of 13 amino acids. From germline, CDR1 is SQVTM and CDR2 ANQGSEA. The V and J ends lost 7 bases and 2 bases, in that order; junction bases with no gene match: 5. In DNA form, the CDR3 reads TGCAGCGCATTGGGACAGGGTAACACTGAAGCTTTCTTT. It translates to CSALGQGNTEAFF.

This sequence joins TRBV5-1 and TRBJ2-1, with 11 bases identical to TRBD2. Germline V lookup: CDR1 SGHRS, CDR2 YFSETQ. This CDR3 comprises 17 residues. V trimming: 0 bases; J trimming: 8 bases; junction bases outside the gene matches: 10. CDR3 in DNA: TGCGCCAGCAGCTTGGTCTCTAGCGGGAGGCACGGGGATGAGCAGTTCTTC. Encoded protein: CASSLVSSGRHGDEQFF.

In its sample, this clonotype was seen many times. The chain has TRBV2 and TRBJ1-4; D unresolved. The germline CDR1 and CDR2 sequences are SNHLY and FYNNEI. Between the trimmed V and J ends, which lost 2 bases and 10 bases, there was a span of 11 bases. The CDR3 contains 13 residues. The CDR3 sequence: CASSEREVRKLFF. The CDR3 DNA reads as TGTGCCAGCAGTGAACGAGAAGTAAGAAAACTGTTTTTT.

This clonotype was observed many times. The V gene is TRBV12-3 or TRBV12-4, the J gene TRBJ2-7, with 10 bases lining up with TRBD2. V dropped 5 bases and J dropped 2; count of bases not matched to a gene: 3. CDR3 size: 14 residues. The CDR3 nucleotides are TGTGCCAGCAGTCTTAGCGGGAGGCCCTACGAGCAGTACTTC. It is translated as CASSLSGRPYEQYF.

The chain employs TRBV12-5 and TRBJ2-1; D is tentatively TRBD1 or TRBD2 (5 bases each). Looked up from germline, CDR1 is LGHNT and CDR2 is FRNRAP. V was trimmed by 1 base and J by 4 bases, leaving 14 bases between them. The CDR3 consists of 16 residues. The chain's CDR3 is CASGLAGTYLYNEQFF. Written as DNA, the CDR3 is TGTGCTAGTGGTTTGGCAGGGACCTATCTTTACAATGAGCAGTTCTTC.

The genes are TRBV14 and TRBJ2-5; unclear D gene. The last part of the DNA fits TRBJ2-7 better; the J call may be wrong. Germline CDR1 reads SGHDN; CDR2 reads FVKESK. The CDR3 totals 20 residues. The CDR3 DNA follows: TGTGCCAGCAGCCAAGTAGGTACCTTTCTGTCTTCGGCAGAAACCTACGAGCAGTACTTC. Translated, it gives CASSQVGTFLSSAETYEQYF.

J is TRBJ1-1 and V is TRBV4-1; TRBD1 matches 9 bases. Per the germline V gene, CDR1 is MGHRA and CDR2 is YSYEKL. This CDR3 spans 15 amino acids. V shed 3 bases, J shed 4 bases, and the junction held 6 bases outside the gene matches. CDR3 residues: CASSHLQGARTEAFF. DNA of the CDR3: TGCGCCAGCAGCCATTTACAGGGGGCTCGCACTGAAGCTTTCTTT.

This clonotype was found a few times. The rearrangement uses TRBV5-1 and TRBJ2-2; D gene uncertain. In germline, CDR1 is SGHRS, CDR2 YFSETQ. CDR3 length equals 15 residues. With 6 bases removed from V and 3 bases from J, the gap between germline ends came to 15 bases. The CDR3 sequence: CASTPYFQDTGELFF. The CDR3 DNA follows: TGCGCCAGCACGCCCTACTTTCAGGACACCGGGGAGCTGTTTTTT.

The chain's CDR3 is CSVGGAPLYHEQYF. DNA of the CDR3: TGCAGCGTAGGCGGGGCGCCTCTATATCACGAGCAGTACTTC. This chain joins TRBV29-1 and TRBJ2-7, with D perhaps TRBD2 (6 bases). This CDR3 spans 14 amino acids. CDR1 SQVTM and CDR2 ANQGSEA come from the germline V gene. Trimming removed 6 bases at V and 5 bases at J, with 20 bases between.